This T cell receptor beta chain was sequenced during a study of T-cell memory formation after mild COVID-19. UMIs and sample barcodes were carried by the TCR alpha and TCR beta cDNA libraries that 5'RACE produced using constant-segment primers. Each CDR3 protein is one row after TCRdb ran MiXCR on the 5' RACE reads. The table has about 350,000 distinct CDR3 sequences, about an eighth seen once. Overall study results and limits: Researchers report contracting CD4+ clones mostly in CM and EM, with CD8+ clones in EMRA.

This clonotype turned up a few times. The antigen is not known. The germline V gene encodes CDR1 GTSNPN and CDR2 SVGIG (reference sequence). The CDR3 is made up of 13 amino acids. Deletions cut 4 bases from V and 0 bases from J, with 10 bases between. The specimen sequenced was PBMCs or a T cell subset sorted from them (not recorded which). This chain uses TRBV30 with TRBJ2-7; perhaps D is TRBD1 or TRBD2 (6 bases each). This TCR was recovered from a man younger than 35 who had mild COVID-19 (a few samples of this study predate the infection). Cell type and time point are not known. CDR3 sequence: CAWKGGPSYEQYF. In nucleotides, the CDR3 is TGTGCCTGGAAGGGGGGCCCCTCCTACGAGCAGTACTTC.